Listed here are 3 T cell receptor beta chains from one sample, sequenced in a study of identical twins. TCRdb passed the 5' RACE reads through MiXCR, listing each CDR3 protein once. The sample lists under 250,000 distinct CDR3 sequences, about 13% seen once, with about 4% in the top ten. The same sample was also used in a study of yellow fever vaccine responses in identical twins.

The material sequenced was memory (CD45RO+) T cells sorted from blood. These receptors all come from a woman younger than 35 in good health.

The sample holds many counts of this clonotype. The genes are TRBV11-2 and TRBJ1-2; TRBD1 matches at 7 bases. This CDR3 is 12 amino acids long. Trimming cost V 5 bases and J 6 bases; bases outside gene matches: 3. Germline lookup yields CDR1 SGHAT and CDR2 FQNNGV. The CDR3 DNA follows: TGTGCCAGCAGCCGAACAGGGGATGGCTACACCTTC. Protein: CASSRTGDGYTF.

The DNA for the CDR3 is TGTGCCAGCGCCGTTAGGGGCAATCAGCCCCAGCATTTT. Protein product: CASAVRGNQPQHF. The chain uses TRBV7-2 and TRBJ1-5; D gene ambiguous. V was pared by 8 bases and J by 2 bases, with 10 bases between. The CDR3 loop spans 13 amino acids. CDR1 and CDR2 (germline): SGHTA, FQGNSA.

This clonotype was seen a few times. This rearrangement joins TRBV7-9 to TRBJ2-7, with a weak D call TRBD1 (6 bases). CDR3 size: 16 residues. The V end lost 1 base, the J end lost 3 bases, and 16 bases lay between the germline ends. Looked up from germline, CDR1 is SEHNR and CDR2 is FQNEAQ (reference sequence). This chain's CDR3 is CASSLVDPGDFYEQYF. For the CDR3, the DNA is TGTGCCAGCAGCTTAGTGGATCCAGGGGATTTCTACGAGCAGTACTTC.